This T cell receptor (beta chain) was documented in a study of T cell repertoires in cytomegalovirus infection. Across the whole study: The public TCR beta signatures pointed to both CMV infection and matching HLA type.

Overall study results and limits: Summed frequency of public TCR beta families distinguished CMV carriers with the relevant HLA.

TCRdb reprocessed the reads via MiXCR and lists one record per CDR3 protein. Of around 100,000 distinct CDR3 sequences listed, approximately 15% are singletons. For this clonotype: Its antigen is unidentified.

Sequenced: PBMCs. The receptor was isolated from a human donor in good health (CMV status not recorded). Some clones in this sample may be carry-over from other donors' samples.

Here the CDR3 DNA reads TGTGCCAGCAGTGAATGGGGGAACACTGAAGCTTTCTTT. Translated, it gives CASSEWGNTEAFF. The chain is built from TRBV2 and TRBJ1-1; no definite D call. The CDR3 is made up of 13 amino acids. In germline, CDR1 is SNHLY, CDR2 FYNNEI. Trimming removed 2 bases from V and 1 base from J, with 5 bases in between.